This T cell receptor beta chain appears in the sequencing data of a study of cytomegalovirus exposure and HLA in healthy donors (TCRdb year 2017). Broadly, across the study: In an earlier analysis of fewer than 750 of the donors, around 290 Gb of sequence data and some 120 million unique TCR beta sequences from some 170 million T cells were reported. An early release that covered around 590 HLA-typed donors contained approximately 300 gigabases of sequencing data and tens of millions of unique TCR sequences. Of the 300 to 500 genotyped donors, roughly 76% were placed in the genetic ancestry cluster associated with self-reported Caucasian donors. The study aimed to test whether signatures of past pathogen exposure could be identified by cataloging public T cell receptors. The study profiled the T cell repertoires of 500 to 800 subjects by immunosequencing and related them to cytomegalovirus serostatus. Besides the first cohort of around 700 subjects, a separate validation cohort made up of 95 to 150 different subjects was used. To predict cytomegalovirus infection status, the study combined high-throughput TCR immunosequencing, statistical association of individual TCRs with disease status, and machine learning. A later analysis re-examined previously published TCR beta repertoires from just over 650 donors and added high-resolution HLA genotyping to investigate patterns of TCR occurrence. In the later analysis, no new phenotypic data were used to find candidate immune exposures; instead, reliance was placed on TCR beta sequences and their occurrence across donors. An earlier analysis of 500 to 750 of the donors applied high-throughput TCR beta sequencing to assess whether each TCR beta V gene segment acted as functional or pseudogenic. Donor age, sex, ethnicity and CMV serostatus were compiled alongside the repertoire data. Genome-wide SNP genotypes for about three fifths of the roughly 670 donors were used in a later genetic analysis, which treated that subset as a discovery cohort. All discovery cohort repertoires had been generated on a single sequencing platform. Class I and class II HLA loci were covered by the typing at four-digit resolution. The number of typed donors differed by locus: 629-630 for A, B, C, DRB1 and DQB1; some 540 for DQA1; 606 for DPA1; and around 470 for DPB1. Four or five DR-DQ haplotypes were handled as single units for association and clustering because linkage in the cohort was strong. Among roughly 400 genotyped donors of the cohort, an average of about 220,000 unique TCR beta nucleotide sequences was sequenced per donor, of which about 19% were non-productive. What the authors observed across the whole study: In this cohort, only TCR beta chains were sequenced, and detectable features were limited by the absence of alpha or paired-chain data. Because counts were too low, roughly 16 rarely observed V segments, including chromosome 9 orphons, were excluded from the earlier analysis of 587 of the donors. According to a later genetic analysis, donors in an Asian-associated ancestry cluster had fewer N-insertions in productive TCRs than the roughly 670-donor mean. Roughly uniform sequencing depth across donors was assumed in presence/absence analyses, although this assumption may not hold. Because the 87-base-pair reads could not distinguish some IMGT-functional V segments, including TRBV6-2 and TRBV6-3, those segments were excluded. Because HLA typing was unavailable for some donors at each locus, only the typed subset was used in association tests. In vitro tests confirmed that a few of the cytomegalovirus-associated TCR beta chains recognize cytomegalovirus antigens. The authors suggested that the approach could potentially be extended to other disease states and immunological phenotypes. In a later analysis, most CMV-associated TCR beta chains were found to appear HLA-restricted, with HLA associations seemingly driven largely by CMV exposure. For the cohort, immune exposure information was limited to CMV serostatus. Assigning TCR associations to individual alleles was difficult when HLA alleles, especially DR and DQ, strongly co-occurred. In a later analysis, more than 15,000 TCR beta sequences were associated with specific HLA alleles at a false discovery rate of 0.05. A group of highly shared sequence variants was considered likely to be a technical artifact of the sequencing pipeline. An earlier analysis of some 590 of the donors showed that most TCR beta V segments appeared in productive rearrangements either about 87% or about 30% of the time, which broadly matched IMGT annotations. In a later analysis, HLA-associated TCR beta chains showed more clonal expansion and lower generation probabilities than non-associated chains that were equally common. In both the original and validation cohorts, the classifier was reported to diagnose cytomegalovirus status with high specificity and sensitivity. In a later analysis, several top co-occurrence clusters were reported to appear linked to parvovirus B19, influenza, CMV and Epstein-Barr virus. A further reported finding was that TCR beta sequences accurately predicted the HLA-A and HLA-B alleles for most subjects in the first cohort. A total of 150 or so TCR beta chains were listed by the study as associated with cytomegalovirus. In a later analysis, TCR association rates were found to vary across HLA loci, with the most associated TCRs seen for DRB1 alleles and the fewest for HLA-C alleles. Correlated functional status among segregating V segments might reflect linkage disequilibrium, but an unknown experimental factor could not be ruled out. Most TCR sequences were observed very rarely across donors, whereas some public TCRs were present in many individuals. In a later genetic analysis, a missense DCLRE1C variant was associated with V-gene and J-gene trimming of TCR beta chains, and the association was replicated in an independent cohort.

A note on this clone: What this receptor recognizes is not known. No base qualities exist here, and no much larger clone lies one base off it.

The cohort was made up of hundreds of healthy bone marrow donors. At the time of sampling, every cohort member was nominally healthy, though immune exposures that went unrecorded were likely present. The donor tested CMV seropositive and was one of the 289 seropositive cohort members. Every donor gave a peripheral blood sample, and the peripheral blood mononuclear cells from that sample were used for TCR beta sequencing. Genomic DNA extraction from the blood cell samples was performed with the Qiagen DNeasy Blood Extraction Kit. Libraries were prepared through the immunoSEQ multiplex PCR assay. The multiplex PCR relied on a mix of 60 forward primers for TCR Vbeta segments and 13 reverse primers for TCR Jbeta segments. The CDR3 region of rearranged TCR beta genes was amplified from genomic DNA with a multiplex PCR assay. The Illumina HiSeq System was used to sequence the amplified TCR beta libraries as 87-base-pair reads. Under the source paper's analysis protocol: In a later analysis, 70 million to 95 million unique TCR beta chains were counted across the 666 repertoires, and approximately 11 million of these chains were shared by at least two donors. Raw reads were error-corrected and collapsed into unique sequences with a nearest-neighbor algorithm that merged closely related sequences to remove PCR and sequencing errors. CDR3 sequences were aligned to IMGT reference sequences to assign V, D and J gene segments. For a sequence to be retained, a match of at least six nucleotides to both a V gene segment and a J gene segment was required. A rearrangement counted as productive if the CDR3 had no stop codons and remained in frame with V and J, and every other rearrangement counted as non-productive. Following IMGT convention, CDR3 was defined as the stretch from the second conserved V-encoded cysteine to the conserved J-encoded phenylalanine. Sequences without an unambiguous match to a single V gene segment were excluded from the earlier analysis of a few hundred of the donors. In an earlier analysis of around 590 of the donors, a V segment was called functional when productive rearrangements were above 56.7%, and segregating when the standard deviation between donors exceeded 5%. A statistical classification framework was developed to diagnose cytomegalovirus status using the catalog of TCR beta chain sequences. In a later analysis, TCR nucleotide sequences were compared against IMGT/GENE-DB human TR gene sequences so that V and J genes could be assigned. Using the TCRdist pipeline, a later analysis assigned CDR3 sequences along with most-parsimonious VDJ recombination scenarios. In a later analysis, each TCR beta chain was defined by its CDR3 amino acid sequence together with its V-gene family, and reads lacking a unique V-gene family were excluded. In a later analysis, 550 to 650 highly shared, low-generation-probability nucleotide sequences were removed to address suspected cross-contamination and a sequencing artifact. In a later analysis, a clonal expansion index for each public chain was calculated from normalized within-repertoire ranks of inferred template counts. A later analysis computed generation probabilities with a VDJ recombination model fitted to out-of-frame rearrangements, and checked the results against IGoR. In a later analysis, hypergeometric tests were used to score TCR-TCR, TCR-HLA and TCR-CMV co-occurrence, with a repertoire-size bias correction applied to TCR pairs. False discovery rates were estimated in a later analysis by permuting HLA or CMV assignments 20 times. A later analysis grouped co-occurring TCRs with DBSCAN, adding TCRdist sequence similarity when clustering within HLA-allele-positive subsets. Repertoires with fewer than 30,000 or more than 120,000 public chains, plus five repertoires with anomalous nucleotide sharing, were excluded from co-occurrence clustering. TCRdb holds this immuneACCESS table with in-frame rearrangements only. Some clones are missing; in checked studies, unresolved V genes explain under half, and the rest has no known cause. Clonal size and the V and J genes are those of that table, whereas D and trimming came from the DNA. This sample lists approximately 95,000 clones; approximately 81% were detected once. Over 3.5% of the sample is held by the ten biggest clonotypes.

Measured from the cysteine to the phenylalanine, the CDR3 is 15 residues long. Solely the CDR3 DNA is kept, with 45 bases framed from the first base. Deletion took 5 bases off V and 4 bases off J, with a span of 15 bases between the germline ends. CDR1 and CDR2 are read off the germline V gene (reference sequence) as MNHEY and SMNVEV. The chain is made from TRBV27 and TRBJ2-1; TRBD2 might be the D gene, on 6 matching bases. The source of this sequence is a woman aged 40 to 49 in good health and CMV-seropositive. Sequencing was carried out using PBMCs. DNA sequence: TGTGCCAGCAGTCTCTCTAGCGCCTTTTACAATGAGCAGTTCTTC. Its product reads: CASSLSSAFYNEQFF.